Described below is a single T cell receptor beta chain sequence and its context. This CDR3 is 14 amino acids long. The V end lost 0 bases, the J end lost 6 bases, and 12 bases lay between the germline ends. Germline assignment: CDR1 SGHVS and CDR2 FNYEAQ. A TCRbeta library incorporating unique molecular identifiers was prepared. One entry per CDR3 protein, called by TCRdb with MiXCR from the PCR reads. Of around 700,000 distinct CDR3 sequences in the sample, roughly 14% were seen once. The sample is drawn from a study of T-cell reconstitution after alpha-beta-depleted transplantation in children. The source was PBMCs, collected before TCRalphabeta/CD19-depleted stem cell transplant. The rearrangement links TRBV7-6 to TRBJ2-7, with D possibly TRBD1 on 6 matching bases. This TCR was sampled from a girl under 10 years old with congenital amegakaryocytic thrombocytopenia, due to receive a stem cell transplant. CDR3 sequence reads: CASSLATGSGEQYF. The CDR3 DNA reads as TGTGCCAGCAGCTTAGCTACAGGGTCGGGCGAGCAGTACTTC. Variable domain in full (rest from reference TRBV7-6 and TRBJ2-7): GAGVSQSPRYKVTKRGQDVALRCDPISGHVSLYWYRQALGQGPEFLTYFNYEAQQDKSGLPNDRFSAERPEGSISTLTIQRTEQRDSAMYRCASSLATGSGEQYFGPGTRLTVT.